This T cell receptor (beta chain) stems from a study of regulatory T cells in long-lasting Graves disease. Specified time point: persistent/refractory GD, antithyroid drugs over 5 years with positive TRAb. RNA from PBMCs was the source of the TCR library. Trimming removed 7 bases from V and 6 bases from J; junction bases left unmatched: 5. The germline V gene has CDR1 MNHNS and CDR2 SASEGT. This CDR3 has 14 residues. iRepertoire HTBI primers and Arm-PCR of CDR3 regions built TCR beta libraries. Via MiXCR, TCRdb re-called the multiplex PCR reads, giving one row per CDR3 protein. There are about 470,000 distinct CDR3 sequences in the sample; around 20% occur only once, and under 9% lies in the top ten.

This clonotype was sampled from a female donor with Graves disease. This chain joins TRBV6-1 and TRBJ2-2, with 10 positions matching TRBD2. This sample comprised peripheral blood mononuclear cells (PBMCs), obtained when the disease was refractory, from a patient treated with antithyroid drugs. The CDR3 spells CASTLAGEAGELFF. CDR3 DNA: TGTGCCAGCACCCTAGCGGGAGAAGCCGGGGAGCTGTTTTTT.